A single sample gave rise to the 14 T cell receptor beta chains below, sequenced in a study of blood T cell repertoires in COVID-19 (dated by TCRdb to the early 2020s). The library was prepared using the immunoSEQ multiplex PCR assay. Sourced from immuneACCESS, this table was stored by TCRdb with only in-frame sequences that have V and J called. A share of the clones is absent; for the studies checked, an unresolved V gene accounts for under half, and the remainder has no known explanation. The sample profile shows 250,000 to 350,000 clones; under 90% of them were found once. The biggest ten clones account for 0.94% of the sample. Specimen: peripheral blood. These receptors originate from a woman in her 40s who had recovered from COVID-19.

The J gene is TRBJ2-7, the V gene TRBV7-9; 12 positions agree with TRBD2. CDR1 and CDR2 from the germline V gene are SEHNR and FQNEAQ (reference sequence). V shed 5 bases and J 6 bases; nucleotides not matched to a gene: 8. The CDR3 runs 15 residues. The CDR3 sequence is CASSRVTSGSREQYF. Written as DNA, the CDR3 is TGTGCCAGCAGCCGAGTGACTAGCGGGAGTCGCGAGCAGTACTTC.

As regards this clone: In the same sample, other DNA sequences code for this CDR3. The V and J genes are TRBV5-1 and TRBJ2-7; maybe TRBD2 (6 bases). With 2 bases removed from V and 0 bases from J, the gap between germline ends came to 9 bases. Looked up from germline, CDR1 is SGHRS and CDR2 is YFSETQ. CDR3 length: 14 residues. The CDR3 nucleotides read TGCGCCAGCAGCTTTTCCGGGAGCTCCTACGAGCAGTACTTC. It translates to CASSFSGSSYEQYF.

J is TRBJ2-4 and V is TRBV5-1, with 8 bases that match TRBD2. V lost 4 bases to trimming and J lost 5 bases; unmatched junction nucleotides: 5. The CDR3 sequence is 14 residues long. Germline V lookup: CDR1 SGHRS, CDR2 YFSETQ. CDR3 nucleotide sequence: TGCGCCAGCAGCGACACTAGCGGTGAAAACATTCAGTACTTC. It is translated as CASSDTSGENIQYF.

This rearrangement joins TRBV5-1 to TRBJ2-2; D remains ambiguous. The V gene lost 2 bases and the J gene lost 5 bases, with 4 bases spanning the gap. From germline, CDR1 is SGHRS and CDR2 YFSETQ. There are 12 residues in the CDR3. CDR3 DNA: TGCGCCAGCAGCTTTTCGACCGGGGAGCTGTTTTTT. This sequence encodes CASSFSTGELFF.

This clone was detected only a few times. The rearrangement joins TRBV6-5 to TRBJ1-1; 7 nucleotides line up with TRBD1. V gave up 7 bases and J gave up 12 bases; unmatched junction bases: 8. The germline CDR1 and CDR2 sequences are MNHEY and SVGAGI. The CDR3 sequence is 11 residues long. CDR3 loop: CASIYRGRSFF. DNA of the CDR3: TGTGCCAGCATCTACAGGGGCCGGTCTTTCTTT.

V gene TRBV9 combines with J gene TRBJ2-2; 7 bases line up with TRBD2. CDR3 length: 15 amino acids. The junction had 9 bases not matched to a gene; V was cut back by 3 bases and J by 7 bases. Germline-derived CDR1 and CDR2 are SGDLS and YYNGEE. The CDR3 is CASSASQGGDGELFF. CDR3 nucleotide sequence: TGTGCCAGCAGCGCATCTCAGGGAGGGGACGGGGAGCTGTTTTTT.

The chain employs TRBV6-5 and TRBJ2-1; D is undetermined. The germline V gene has CDR1 MNHEY and CDR2 SVGAGI. Trimming stripped 6 bases from V and 6 bases from J, with 15 bases between. The CDR3 sequence is 14 residues long. The CDR3 region is CASRADPPGNEQFF. The CDR3, as DNA: TGTGCCAGCAGAGCAGACCCGCCAGGCAATGAGCAGTTCTTC.

The V gene is TRBV5-6, the J gene TRBJ1-2; 8 positions match TRBD1. The CDR3 has 15 residues. Germline V lookup: CDR1 SGHDT, CDR2 YYEEEE. Unmatched junction bases numbered 7, after V lost 3 bases and J lost 3 bases. In DNA, the CDR3 is TGTGCCAGCAGCTCTGAACAGGGGGGGTACTATGGCTACACCTTC. Its translation: CASSSEQGGYYGYTF.

The V gene is TRBV7-2, the J gene TRBJ1-5; 8 bases fit TRBD1. This CDR3 has 16 residues. CDR1 and CDR2 (germline): SGHTA, FQGNSA. The trim removed 6 bases at V and 1 base at J, leaving 8 bases unmatched. The CDR3 reads CASSSRTGPSNQPQHF. CDR3 nucleotide sequence: TGTGCCAGCAGTTCAAGGACAGGGCCAAGCAATCAGCCCCAGCATTTT.

V and J are TRBV7-8 and TRBJ1-2; 10 bases are shared with TRBD1. The CDR3 loop spans 16 amino acids. With V trimmed by 5 bases and J by 0 bases, 6 bases remained unmatched. Germline V lookup: CDR1 SGHVS, CDR2 FQNEAQ. Written as DNA, the CDR3 is TGTGCCAGCAGCCGACGGGACAGGGGAGCTAACTATGGCTACACCTTC. Translation gives CASSRRDRGANYGYTF.

This rearrangement joins TRBV5-1 to TRBJ2-5; 7 bases are a match to TRBD1. V dropped 5 bases and J dropped 2; count of bases not matched to a gene: 3. Germline-derived CDR1 and CDR2 are SGHRS and YFSETQ. The CDR3 totals 13 residues. CDR3: CASRDRSQETQYF. The CDR3 nucleotides read TGCGCCAGCAGGGACAGGTCACAAGAGACCCAGTACTTC.

The chain is built from TRBV28 and TRBJ1-2, with D perhaps TRBD1 (5 bases). Trimming pared 4 bases from V and 7 bases from J, leaving 19 bases between. The length of the CDR3 is 15 residues. Germline CDR1 reads MDHEN; CDR2 reads SYDVKM. This CDR3 is CASSSAPDSWSGYTF. In DNA form, the CDR3 reads TGTGCCAGCAGTTCGGCTCCCGACAGCTGGTCTGGCTACACCTTC.

The chain carries TRBV6-6 and TRBJ1-3; D is unresolved. V lost 3 bases, J lost 0 bases, and 9 bases lay in between. The CDR3 sequence is 15 residues long. Germline values: CDR1 MNHNY, CDR2 SVGAGI (reference sequence). The CDR3 region has the DNA TGTGCCAGCAGTTATCAGGTCGGCTCTGGAAACACCATATATTTT. Encoded protein: CASSYQVGSGNTIYF.

The chain couples TRBV6-6 to TRBJ2-3, with 9 bases that match TRBD2. The CDR3 extends over 16 amino acids. Germline CDR1 and CDR2: MNHNY and SVGAGI (reference sequence). V shed 6 bases, J shed 2 bases, and the junction held 9 bases outside the gene matches. Here the CDR3 DNA reads TGTGCCAGCAGGGGGGCTTCTAGCGGGAACACAGATACGCAGTATTTT. It encodes CASRGASSGNTDTQYF.